A single sample is the source of the 30 T cell receptor beta chains below, sequenced in a study of blood T cell repertoires in COVID-19. Generated by immunoSEQ multiplex PCR, the TCRdb table keeps only in-frame clones and is missing some. Of tens of thousands of clones listed, 75% to 85% are singletons. Sample: peripheral blood. These receptors came from a human donor in a cohort sampled during active COVID-19.

V and J are TRBV19 and TRBJ1-1; D possibly corresponds to TRBD1 (6 bases). This CDR3 has 15 residues. The V gene lost 1 base and the J gene lost 5 bases, with 14 bases spanning the gap. Germline assignment: CDR1 LNHDA and CDR2 SQIVND (reference sequence). CDR3 nucleotides: TGTGCCAGTAGTATAGGGGATGAAAGGGGGACTGAAGCTTTCTTT. It yields the protein CASSIGDERGTEAFF.

This clone was seen more than once but under ten times. The V gene is TRBV4-2, the J gene TRBJ1-5; 7 bases are shared with TRBD1. J was trimmed by 5 bases and V by 3 bases; bases with no gene match: 13. The CDR3 covers 17 residues. Germline CDR1 reads LGHNA; CDR2 reads YNFKEQ. CDR3 DNA: TGTGCCAGCAGCCAGTGGCAGGGGGAGGTGGGAGATCAGCCCCAGCATTTT. Encoded protein: CASSQWQGEVGDQPQHF.

The V call is TRBV7-2, the J call TRBJ2-7, with 7 bases matching TRBD1. The junction had 3 bases not matched to a gene; V was cut back by 4 bases and J by 0 bases. Germline loops: CDR1 SGHTA, CDR2 FQGNSA. The CDR3 is 14 amino acids. CDR3 amino acids: CASSSGGSSYEQYF. CDR3 nucleotides: TGTGCCAGCAGCTCAGGGGGAAGCTCCTACGAGCAGTACTTC.

V gene TRBV2 combines with J gene TRBJ2-7; D might be TRBD1 (6 bases). V dropped 6 bases and J dropped 3 bases, with 21 bases sitting between them. Looked up from germline, CDR1 is SNHLY and CDR2 is FYNNEI. This CDR3 contains 16 residues. The CDR3 DNA follows: TGTGCCAGCAGGACCGGGACAACCGCCAACTACTACGAGCAGTACTTC. Protein: CASRTGTTANYYEQYF.

The chain carries TRBV28 and TRBJ2-1; D not resolved. V dropped 6 bases and J dropped 10 bases, with 16 bases sitting between them. Germline V CDR1 and CDR2: MDHEN, SYDVKM. The CDR3 runs 13 residues. CDR3 loop: CASSQISPLEQFF. The CDR3 DNA sequence: TGTGCCAGCAGCCAAATCAGTCCTTTGGAGCAGTTCTTC.

This sequence joins TRBV19 and TRBJ2-3, with 12 bases that match TRBD2. With 7 bases clipped from V and 1 base from J, the junction kept 6 bases outside the gene matches. There are 16 residues in the CDR3. CDR1 is LNHDA and CDR2 is SQIVND in the germline V gene (reference sequence). CDR3 sequence (DNA): TGTGCCAGTAACACCGGGACTAGCGGGCGCACAGATACGCAGTATTTT. This gives the protein CASNTGTSGRTDTQYF.

The genes are TRBV27 and TRBJ1-5; 12 nucleotides agree with TRBD1. The CDR3 contains 14 residues. In germline, CDR1 is MNHEY, CDR2 SMNVEV (reference sequence). Trimming removed 7 bases from V and 6 bases from J; junction bases left unmatched: 4. The CDR3 DNA sequence: TGTGCCAGCAAAGGGACAGGGGGCATTCAGCCCCAGCATTTT. It specifies CASKGTGGIQPQHF.

This clone was seen a single time. This chain uses TRBV10-3 with TRBJ1-5; D is ambiguous. CDR1 ENHRY and CDR2 SYGVKD come from the germline V gene. The ends were cut back, 0 bases at V and 1 base at J, with 13 bases in the middle. CDR3 length equals 17 residues. The CDR3 DNA reads TGTGCCATCAGTGAGTCCCTGGGAGGAGGGAGCAATCAGCCCCAGCATTTT. Protein: CAISESLGGGSNQPQHF.

V gene TRBV18 combines with J gene TRBJ1-1; 7 nucleotides match TRBD1. V gave up 3 bases and J gave up 5 bases; unmatched junction bases: 9. Per the germline V gene, CDR1 is KGHSH and CDR2 is LQKENI. The CDR3 covers 15 residues. CDR3 in DNA: TGTGCCAGCTCACCCATACAGGGGCCGAGTACTGAAGCTTTCTTT. It specifies CASSPIQGPSTEAFF.

The chain has TRBV5-4 and TRBJ1-2; TRBD1 matches 10 bases. J lost 8 bases, V lost 9 bases, and 10 bases had no gene match. Germline lookup yields CDR1 SGHNT and CDR2 YYREEE (reference sequence). The CDR3 runs to 13 residues. CDR3 amino acids: CATTRQGAEGYTF. The CDR3 region has the DNA TGTGCCACCACCAGACAGGGGGCAGAAGGCTACACCTTC.

A single count supports this clone. The chain has TRBV6-2 or TRBV6-3 and TRBJ1-4; a weak D match, TRBD1 (6 bases). With 2 bases removed from V and 5 bases from J, the gap between germline ends came to 12 bases. There are 15 residues in the CDR3. CDR1 and CDR2 from the germline V gene are MNHEY and SVGEGT. The CDR3, as DNA: TGTGCCAGCAGTTACCCGACAGGTTCGAATGAAAAACTGTTTTTT. Translated: CASSYPTGSNEKLFF.

CDR3 sequence reads: CASSLAGVEKLFF. As DNA, the CDR3 is TGCGCCAGCAGCTTGGCGGGGGTTGAAAAACTGTTTTTT. V and J are TRBV5-1 and TRBJ1-4; the D gene is possibly TRBD1 (5 bases). The germline V and J ends were trimmed by 0 bases and 7 bases, with 7 bases remaining between them. Germline V gene sequence: CDR1 SGHRS, CDR2 YFSETQ. This CDR3 contains 13 residues.

The V and J genes are TRBV6-1 and TRBJ2-7; D gene uncertain. This CDR3 spans 12 amino acids. Between the trimmed V and J ends, which lost 1 base and 3 bases, there was a span of 4 bases. Germline CDR1 and CDR2: MNHNS and SASEGT. In DNA form, the CDR3 reads TGTGCCAGCAGTGAAGACGGCTACGAGCAGTACTTC. This sequence encodes CASSEDGYEQYF.

The gene calls are TRBV5-4 and TRBJ1-4, with 7 positions matching TRBD1. The CDR3 is 14 residues long. V shed 5 bases, J shed 6 bases, and the junction held 7 bases outside the gene matches. Germline assignment: CDR1 SGHNT and CDR2 YYREEE (reference sequence). The CDR3 region has the DNA TGTGCCAGCAGTCGACAGGGTGTTGATGAAAAACTGTTTTTT. Its protein product is CASSRQGVDEKLFF.

The V call is TRBV19, the J call TRBJ2-3; maybe TRBD1 (6 bases). V was pared by 1 base and J by 1 base, with 9 bases between. CDR1 and CDR2 (germline): LNHDA, SQIVND (reference sequence). This CDR3 has 15 residues. The CDR3 reads CASSIGAGGTDTQYF. For the CDR3, the DNA is TGTGCCAGTAGTATAGGGGCAGGGGGCACAGATACGCAGTATTTT.

Notes on this clone: Other DNA sequences in this sample translate to the same CDR3. The genes are TRBV5-1 and TRBJ2-5; TRBD2 aligns across 8 bases. Germline V gives CDR1 SGHRS, CDR2 YFSETQ. This CDR3 spans 13 amino acids. The V segment lost 5 bases and the J segment 0 bases; nucleotides outside the gene matches: 0. Written as DNA, the CDR3 is TGCGCCAGCAGTAGCGGGGACCAAGAGACCCAGTACTTC. Translating it yields CASSSGDQETQYF.

V is TRBV19 and J is TRBJ2-7; 8 bases agree with TRBD2. There are 15 residues in the CDR3. The trim removed 3 bases at V and 1 base at J, leaving 5 bases unmatched. Germline CDR1 reads LNHDA; CDR2 reads SQIVND (reference sequence). The CDR3 DNA follows: TGTGCCAGTAGTATGGGGCTAGCGGGTTCCTACGAGCAGTACTTC. Protein product: CASSMGLAGSYEQYF.

In its sample, this clone was seen a few times. The chain has TRBV18 and TRBJ2-7, with 8 bases matching TRBD1. The CDR3 runs to 14 residues. J was trimmed by 6 bases and V by 6 bases; bases with no gene match: 10. CDR1 and CDR2 from the germline V gene are KGHSH and LQKENI. CDR3 protein: CASSSMEQGVEQYF. CDR3 nucleotide sequence: TGTGCCAGCTCCTCGATGGAACAGGGGGTCGAGCAGTACTTC.

The chain combines TRBV6-5 with TRBJ1-1; the D gene is possibly TRBD1 (5 bases). In germline, CDR1 is MNHEY, CDR2 SVGAGI. The V gene lost 7 bases and the J gene lost 5 bases, with 14 bases spanning the gap. The CDR3 totals 13 residues. The DNA for the CDR3 is TGTGCCAGCACTCCCCCGGGGGGAACTGAAGCTTTCTTT. Amino acid sequence: CASTPPGGTEAFF.

The rearrangement links TRBV5-1 to TRBJ2-1; perhaps TRBD1 as D (6 bases). V dropped 3 bases and J dropped 8 bases, with 15 bases sitting between them. The CDR3 has 14 residues. In germline, CDR1 is SGHRS, CDR2 YFSETQ. CDR3 loop: CASSSPGHIYEQFF. DNA for the CDR3: TGCGCCAGCAGCTCTCCGGGACATATCTATGAGCAGTTCTTC.

J is TRBJ2-7 and V is TRBV11-2; 7 nucleotides agree with TRBD2. Germline V gene data show CDR1 as SGHAT and CDR2 as FQNNGV. The CDR3 is made up of 15 amino acids. V was pared by 0 bases and J by 1 base, with 3 bases of the junction left unmatched. The CDR3 sequence: CASSLDWGGSYEQYF. The DNA for the CDR3 is TGTGCCAGCAGCTTAGATTGGGGGGGGTCCTACGAGCAGTACTTC.

The CDR3 protein is CATSRDRGWSYNEQFF. CDR3 bases: TGTGCCACCAGCAGAGATAGGGGTTGGTCCTACAATGAGCAGTTCTTC. V and J are TRBV15 and TRBJ2-1; TRBD1 might be the D (5 bases). CDR1 is LNHNV, CDR2 YYDKDF, per germline (reference sequence). The CDR3 has 16 amino acids. Trimming took 0 bases from V and 1 from J, leaving 10 bases between them.

This chain uses TRBV19 with TRBJ1-4; 9 nucleotides align to TRBD1. V lost 7 bases to trimming and J lost 8 bases; unmatched junction nucleotides: 8. CDR1 is LNHDA, CDR2 SQIVND, per germline (reference sequence). This CDR3 spans 14 amino acids. The DNA for the CDR3 is TGTGCCAGTACCGCTAGGACAGGGGCGGAAAAACTGTTTTTT. Amino acids: CASTARTGAEKLFF.

The chain carries TRBV30 and TRBJ2-1, with 9 bases aligning to TRBD2. This CDR3 region has 14 residues. The germline gives CDR1 GTSNPN, CDR2 SVGIG (reference sequence). The V gene end was trimmed by 5 bases and the J gene end by 9 bases; junction bases not matched to a gene: 11. CDR3 sequence (DNA): TGTGCCTGGGGGTTTGGGCTAGCGGGGAGTGAGCAGTTCTTC. It translates to CAWGFGLAGSEQFF.

The rearrangement uses TRBV29-1 and TRBJ1-6, with D tentatively TRBD1 (6 bases). The germline V gene encodes CDR1 SQVTM and CDR2 ANQGSEA. The germline V and J ends were trimmed by 0 bases and 4 bases, with 10 bases remaining between them. The CDR3 runs to 15 residues. The CDR3: CSVEDRRGYNSPLHF. The CDR3 coding sequence is TGCAGCGTTGAAGATCGTAGGGGGTATAATTCACCCCTCCACTTT.

V gene TRBV6-6 combines with J gene TRBJ1-6; D is unresolved. Per germline, CDR1 MNHNY and CDR2 SVGAGI (reference sequence). Trimming took 4 bases from V and 8 from J, leaving 6 bases between them. This CDR3 has 12 amino acids. CDR3 region: CASSLADSPLHF. The CDR3 DNA is TGTGCCAGCAGTTTGGCAGATTCACCCCTCCACTTT.

CDR3 in amino acids: CASSFQFNQPQHF. The CDR3 DNA reads TGTGCCAGCAGTTTTCAGTTTAATCAGCCCCAGCATTTT. The gene calls are TRBV6-5 and TRBJ1-5; D is unclear. The CDR3 loop spans 13 amino acids. Trimming removed 4 bases at V and 4 bases at J, with 8 bases between. Germline lookup yields CDR1 MNHEY and CDR2 SVGAGI.

V gene TRBV6-5 combines with J gene TRBJ2-1; TRBD2 aligns across 7 bases. Germline CDR1 reads MNHEY; CDR2 reads SVGAGI. This CDR3 has 14 residues. V shed 5 bases, J shed 0 bases, and the junction held 1 base outside the gene matches. DNA for the CDR3: TGTGCCAGCAGTCCGGGGGGCTCCTACAATGAGCAGTTCTTC. Its protein product is CASSPGGSYNEQFF.

This clone turned up a few times. CDR3 region: CASSQGTRNQPQHF. As DNA, the CDR3 is TGTGCCAGCAGCCAGGGGACGCGCAATCAGCCCCAGCATTTT. The chain has TRBV9 and TRBJ1-5; possibly TRBD1 for D (6 bases). Germline CDR1 SGDLS, CDR2 YYNGEE. The V end was cut by 4 bases, the J end by 2 bases, with 10 bases between. This CDR3 is 14 amino acids long.

A note on this clone: Different DNA sequences within this sample yield the same CDR3. The chain recombines TRBV9 with TRBJ2-7, with TRBD1 matching over 8 bases. Germline V CDR1 and CDR2: SGDLS, YYNGEE. Germline trimming cut 2 bases from V and 2 bases from J; bases unmatched to any gene: 3. CDR3 size: 14 residues. This chain's CDR3 is CASSVGQGTYEQYF. The CDR3 DNA reads as TGTGCCAGCAGCGTCGGACAGGGCACCTACGAGCAGTACTTC.